This T cell receptor beta chain was recorded in a study of cytomegalovirus exposure and HLA in healthy donors. Findings and limits, study-wide: According to the study, 160 or so TCR beta chains were cytomegalovirus-associated.

V lost 0 bases, J lost 5 bases, and 10 bases lay in between. Germline assignment: CDR1 SGHKS and CDR2 YYEKEE (reference sequence). This CDR3 has 14 residues. A remark on this clone: What it binds is not known.

Amplification used 60 Vbeta primers and 13 Jbeta primers. This table comes from immunoSEQ multiplex PCR, and its TCRdb copy is limited to in-frame clones, with some not included. The sample has 150,000 to 200,000 clones; just over 70% are singletons. The sample was PBMCs. The clonotype was recovered from a man between 18 and 35 years old in good health and CMV-seropositive. The chain recombines TRBV5-5 with TRBJ2-3; D call uncertain. The CDR3 sequence is CASSLELNGDTQYF. The DNA of the CDR3 is TGTGCCAGCAGCTTGGAACTCAATGGAGATACGCAGTATTTT.